This T cell receptor beta chain was recovered during a study of CD8 T cells in Susac syndrome. Sequencing targeted TCR beta in blood CD8+ and CD4+ T cells. Isolation of CD8+ and CD4+ T cells was performed negatively, whereas enrichment of TEMRA cells was done by FACS. When the RNA was reverse transcribed, random hexamers were used with an input of roughly 0.45 to 1 ug. The method of amplification for TCR beta CDR3 was immunoSEQ multiplex PCR, covering 54 Vbeta and 13 Jbeta. Each CDR3 protein is one row after TCRdb ran MiXCR on the immunoSEQ multiplex PCR reads. The sample has more than 55,000 distinct CDR3 sequences; under 96% are singletons. The sequence came from a human donor with multiple sclerosis. The specimen was CD4+ T cells from PBMCs.

The CDR3 region is CASSHQGAQGYTF. Written as DNA, the CDR3 is TGTGCCAGCAGTCACCAGGGGGCCCAGGGCTACACCTTC. This chain uses TRBV27 with TRBJ1-2, with 8 bases aligning to TRBD1. The J segment lost 8 bases and the V segment lost 5 bases, leaving 7 bases of the junction unmatched. Germline V gives CDR1 MNHEY, CDR2 SMNVEV (reference sequence). The CDR3 consists of 13 residues.